These 32 T cell receptor beta chains came from one sample sequenced in a study of regulatory T cells in long-lasting Graves disease. As for time point: newly diagnosed GD, antithyroid drugs for less than 3 months. From RNA extracted from PBMCs, the TCR library was made. Both iRepertoire HTBI primers and Arm-PCR of CDR3 regions were used to build the TCR beta libraries. From the multiplex PCR reads, TCRdb called clonotypes with MiXCR, one entry per CDR3 protein. Of roughly 520,000 distinct CDR3 sequences listed, around 12% were seen once; the top ten hold roughly 8.2%. The same data also contributed to another study, on T cells in Graves' hyperthyroidism and ophthalmopathy.

The sample was peripheral blood mononuclear cells (PBMCs), taken at new diagnosis, from a patient treated with antithyroid drugs. These receptor sequences come from a woman aged 25 to 39 with Graves disease.

This clonotype was recorded at least ten times. This sequence joins TRBV11-3 and TRBJ2-7; D is unclear. The V gene lost 0 bases and the J gene lost 0 bases, with 6 bases spanning the gap. The CDR3 sequence is 14 residues long. Germline V CDR1 and CDR2: SGHNT, YENEEA. In DNA form, the CDR3 reads TGTGCCAGCAGCTTAGAGGGGTTCTCCTACGAGCAGTACTTC. This codes for CASSLEGFSYEQYF.

This clonotype was found once. The chain joins TRBV11-2 to TRBJ1-1; 8 nucleotides line up with TRBD1. The CDR3 is 11 residues long. CDR1 and CDR2 from the germline V gene are SGHAT and FQNNGV. V shed 5 bases and J 11 bases; nucleotides not matched to a gene: 4. CDR3: CASSRGQGAFF. CDR3 nucleotides: TGTGCCAGCAGCCGCGGACAGGGCGCTTTCTTT. The full variable domain, completed using reference TRBV11-2 and TRBJ1-1, is EAGVAQSPRYKIIEKRQSVAFWCNPISGHATLYWYQQILGQGPKLLIQFQNNGVVDDSQLPKDRFSAERLKGVDSTLKIQPAKLEDSAVYLCASSRGQGAFFGQGTRLTVV.

At least ten counts were recorded for this clonotype. The chain combines TRBV7-9 with TRBJ1-6, with TRBD1 as a possible D gene (5 bases). Trimming removed 5 bases from V and 9 bases from J, with 17 bases in between. CDR1 and CDR2 from the germline V gene are SEHNR and FQNEAQ (reference sequence). This CDR3 has 15 amino acids. DNA for the CDR3: TGTGCCAGCAGCCAAGGTGGGGTTCAGGGTTCACCCCTCCACTTT. Amino acid sequence: CASSQGGVQGSPLHF.

This clonotype was seen more than once but under ten times. This chain links TRBV20-1 with TRBJ2-3; possibly TRBD1 for D (5 bases). Germline lookup yields CDR1 DFQATT and CDR2 SNEGSKA (reference sequence). V dropped 1 base and J dropped 3 bases, with 14 bases sitting between them. The CDR3 runs to 15 residues. The CDR3: CSARGGGVGTDTQYF. The DNA for the CDR3 is TGCAGTGCTAGAGGGGGCGGAGTTGGGACAGATACGCAGTATTTT.

This clonotype has ten or more counts. V and J are TRBV27 and TRBJ1-6; 7 bases line up with TRBD1. Germline V gene data show CDR1 as MNHEY and CDR2 as SMNVEV (reference sequence). V was clipped by 9 bases and J by 2 bases; unmatched bases: 7. This CDR3 comprises 15 residues. CDR3 sequence (DNA): TGTGCCAGTGGACAGGCCCTCACCTATAATTCACCCCTCCACTTT. Translating it yields CASGQALTYNSPLHF.

The chain links TRBV2 to TRBJ1-3; D may be TRBD1 (5 bases). Germline V gene sequence: CDR1 SNHLY, CDR2 FYNNEI. The CDR3 is made up of 15 amino acids. Trimming pared 1 base from V and 4 bases from J, leaving 11 bases between. CDR3 residues: CASSEDSGPGNTIYF. The CDR3 DNA is TGTGCCAGCAGTGAAGACTCAGGGCCGGGAAACACCATATATTTT. The whole variable domain, filled in from reference TRBV2 and TRBJ1-3, reads EPEVTQTPSHQVTQMGQEVILRCVPISNHLYFYWYRQILGQKVEFLVSFYNNEISEKSEIFDDQFSVERPDGSNFTLKIRSTKLEDSAMYFCASSEDSGPGNTIYFGEGSWLTVV.

At least ten counts were recorded for this clonotype. The genes are TRBV20-1 and TRBJ2-7; D might be TRBD1 or TRBD2, each matching 6 bases. The CDR3 length is 13 residues. Germline V gene sequence: CDR1 DFQATT, CDR2 SNEGSKA (reference sequence). V was clipped by 6 bases and J by 3 bases, with 15 bases between them. For the CDR3, the DNA is TGCAGTGCCCGCCACCGGGGGCGCTACGAGCAGTACTTC. Amino acids: CSARHRGRYEQYF.

Many counts were recorded for this clonotype. J is TRBJ1-1 and V is TRBV15; TRBD1 agrees at 7 bases. Germline lookup yields CDR1 LNHNV and CDR2 YYDKDF (reference sequence). The junction had 4 bases not matched to a gene; V was cut back by 0 bases and J by 6 bases. This CDR3 is 14 amino acids long. The CDR3 bases are TGTGCCACCAGCAGAGAACGACAGGGAGCTGAAGCTTTCTTT. Its protein is CATSRERQGAEAFF.

Many counts were recorded for this clonotype. This chain uses TRBV7-9 with TRBJ1-1; D is unclear. The CDR3 has 16 amino acids. Trimming stripped 1 base from V and 1 base from J, with 13 bases between. From germline, CDR1 is SEHNR and CDR2 FQNEAQ (reference sequence). The CDR3 region has the DNA TGTGCCAGCAGCTTAGGAGGCAGCCGATCGAACACTGAAGCTTTCTTT. It is translated as CASSLGGSRSNTEAFF.

On this clonotype itself: A much larger clone lies one base from this, so it may be a read error. The rearrangement uses TRBV2 and TRBJ2-1; D not resolved. V lost 3 bases and J 7 bases, leaving 10 bases between the germline ends. Germline-derived CDR1 and CDR2 are SNHLY and FYNNEI. The CDR3 length is 13 residues. As DNA, the CDR3 is TGTGCCAGCAGTGAGCCGCGGCCAAATGAGCAGTTCTTC. Translation gives CASSEPRPNEQFF.

This clonotype was detected ten times or more. V gene TRBV20-1 combines with J gene TRBJ2-4; D might be TRBD2 (6 bases). The CDR3 covers 13 residues. Trimming stripped 5 bases from V and 15 bases from J, with 23 bases between. In germline, CDR1 is DFQATT, CDR2 SNEGSKA (reference sequence). CDR3 DNA sequence: TGCAGTGCTGAACGCCCGGGACTCTGGGAAAGGTACTTC. Translation: CSAERPGLWERYF.

V gene TRBV3-1 combines with J gene TRBJ2-1, with D possibly matching TRBD1 (6 bases). The CDR3 sequence is 18 residues long. From germline, CDR1 is LGHDT and CDR2 YNNKEL (reference sequence). The V end was cut by 3 bases, the J end by 0 bases, with 18 bases between. This CDR3 reads CASSHNGMRGSSYNEQFF. The CDR3 nucleotides are TGTGCCAGCAGCCACAACGGAATGAGGGGGAGCTCCTACAATGAGCAGTTCTTC.

This clonotype was counted ten times or more. The chain links TRBV11-2 to TRBJ2-1; maybe TRBD2 (5 bases). CDR3 length: 17 residues. Germline assignment: CDR1 SGHAT and CDR2 FQNNGV. The V and J ends lost 5 bases and 4 bases respectively, with 21 bases between them. CDR3 protein: CASSPRVTNPSYNEQFF. As DNA, the CDR3 is TGTGCCAGCAGCCCCCGGGTGACTAACCCCTCTTACAATGAGCAGTTCTTC.

This clonotype was recorded a few times. The chain employs TRBV10-3 and TRBJ1-5, with D unresolved. Between the trimmed V and J ends, which lost 3 bases and 6 bases, there was a span of 6 bases. Germline V gives CDR1 ENHRY, CDR2 SYGVKD. The CDR3 consists of 12 residues. The CDR3 DNA reads as TGTGCCATCAGTGACACAGTTCAGCCCCAGCATTTT. Residues: CAISDTVQPQHF.

This clonotype was recorded a few times. The chain has TRBV7-3 and TRBJ2-1, with 11 bases fitting TRBD2. In germline, CDR1 is SGHTA, CDR2 FQGTGA. After removal of 5 bases from V and 9 bases from J, the junction contained 9 bases not matched to a gene. The CDR3 is made up of 15 amino acids. The CDR3 DNA reads TGTGCCAGCAGCGATATAGCGGGAGGGCCCGGTGAGCAGTTCTTC. Translating it yields CASSDIAGGPGEQFF.

The chain combines TRBV4-2 with TRBJ1-5, with D unresolved. Germline CDR1 and CDR2: LGHNA and YNFKEQ. Trimming removed 0 bases at V and 3 bases at J, with 9 bases between. The CDR3 runs 15 residues. The CDR3 DNA follows: TGTGCCAGCAGCCAAGAAATCAGGTCCAATCAGCCCCAGCATTTT. Amino acids: CASSQEIRSNQPQHF.

The CDR3 nucleotides read TGTGCCAGCAGCCCCGGGTCCACCAGCTCCTACAATGAGCAGTTCTTC. It specifies CASSPGSTSSYNEQFF. The V gene is TRBV28, the J gene TRBJ2-1; D is uncertain. Germline V gene data show CDR1 as MDHEN and CDR2 as SYDVKM. This CDR3 spans 16 amino acids. V gave up 6 bases and J gave up 0 bases, with 15 bases separating them.

This clonotype showed up many times. The chain carries TRBV30 and TRBJ1-6, with unresolved D. Trimming took off 4 bases at V and 12 bases at J, with 10 bases between the two ends. Germline CDR1 reads GTSNPN; CDR2 reads SVGIG (reference sequence). This CDR3 has 11 amino acids. The CDR3 is CAWKLVGPLHF. CDR3 nucleotide sequence: TGTGCCTGGAAACTCGTCGGACCCCTCCACTTT.

There are a few counts of this clonotype. The CDR3 region is CASSFTHFRQSGSSNEQFF. As DNA, the CDR3 is TGTGCCAGCAGCTTTACACATTTCAGACAGAGCGGGAGTTCGAATGAGCAGTTCTTC. The chain couples TRBV11-3 to TRBJ2-1, with 8 bases fitting TRBD2. With V trimmed by 3 bases and J by 7 bases, 20 bases remained unmatched. The germline V gene encodes CDR1 SGHNT and CDR2 YENEEA. The length of the CDR3 is 19 residues. The whole variable domain, filled in from reference TRBV11-3 and TRBJ2-1, reads EAGVVQSPRYKIIEKKQPVAFWCNPISGHNTLYWYLQNLGQGPELLIRYENEEAVDDSQLPKDRFSAERLKGVDSTLKIQPAELGDSAVYLCASSFTHFRQSGSSNEQFFGPGTRLTVL.

This clonotype was detected many times. The J gene is TRBJ2-7, the V gene TRBV2; no clear D. The CDR3 covers 14 residues. Trimming took 7 bases from V and 0 from J, leaving 13 bases between them. From germline, CDR1 is SNHLY and CDR2 FYNNEI. As DNA, the CDR3 is TGTGCCAGCATCAAGTCACAGCTCTCCTACGAGCAGTACTTC. This translates into CASIKSQLSYEQYF.

This clonotype was seen only a few times. The chain carries TRBV5-1 and TRBJ2-7, with 7 bases lining up with TRBD1. This CDR3 is 14 amino acids long. Germline CDR1 reads SGHRS; CDR2 reads YFSETQ. The J segment lost 4 bases and the V segment lost 1 base, leaving 5 bases of the junction unmatched. The CDR3, as DNA: TGCGCCAGCAGCTTGAGGACAGGTCGGTACGAGCAGTACTTC. Residues: CASSLRTGRYEQYF. Full variable domain (remainder filled in from reference TRBV5-1 and TRBJ2-7): KAGVTQTPRYLIKTRGQQVTLSCSPISGHRSVSWYQQTPGQGLQFLFEYFSETQRNKGNFPGRFSGRQFSNSRSEMNVSTLELGDSALYLCASSLRTGRYEQYFGPGTRLTVT.

In this sample, this clonotype turned up many times. The chain has TRBV3-1 and TRBJ1-1, with D possibly being TRBD1 (6 bases). V lost 1 base, J lost 4 bases, and 13 bases lay in between. CDR3 length: 15 amino acids. CDR1 LGHDT and CDR2 YNNKEL come from the germline V gene (reference sequence). CDR3 residues: CASSQGPGAVTEAFF. CDR3 nucleotides: TGTGCCAGCAGCCAAGGACCAGGGGCAGTCACTGAAGCTTTCTTT. Full variable domain (missing parts from reference TRBV3-1 and TRBJ1-1): DTAVSQTPKYLVTQMGNDKSIKCEQNLGHDTMYWYKQDSKKFLKIMFSYNNKELIINETVPNRFSPKSPDKAHLNLHINSLELGDSAVYFCASSQGPGAVTEAFFGQGTRLTVV.

Points on this clonotype: A read error may explain this, as a much larger clone is one base away. The rearrangement links TRBV28 to TRBJ2-7, with D perhaps TRBD1 (6 bases). This CDR3 is 14 amino acids long. The V gene's germline CDR1 is MDHEN and CDR2 SYDVKM. The ends were cut back, 5 bases at V and 7 bases at J, with 18 bases in the middle. In DNA, the CDR3 is TGTGCCAGCAGTGACCTCTCAGGGGCGCAGGAGCAGTACTTC. Translating it yields CASSDLSGAQEQYF.

A word on this clonotype: One base away lies a much larger clone, so this may be a sequencing read error. The chain combines TRBV11-2 with TRBJ2-1; 9 bases match TRBD2. The germline V gene has CDR1 SGHAT and CDR2 FQNNGV. The CDR3 is 17 amino acids. CDR3 sequence (DNA): TGTACCAGCAGCGAAGGGCTAGCGGGGATAATATACAATGAGCAGTTCTTC. This translates into CTSSEGLAGIIYNEQFF.

This clonotype showed up many times. This sequence joins TRBV11-3 and TRBJ2-1; D remains unclear. CDR3 size: 12 residues. The germline V and J ends were trimmed by 6 bases and 3 bases, with 6 bases remaining between them. Germline V lookup: CDR1 SGHNT, CDR2 YENEEA. The CDR3 coding sequence is TGTGCCAGCAGTGGCGACTACAATGAGCAGTTCTTC. It translates to CASSGDYNEQFF. Looking up the rest from reference TRBV11-3 and TRBJ2-1 gives the full variable domain: EAGVVQSPRYKIIEKKQPVAFWCNPISGHNTLYWYLQNLGQGPELLIRYENEEAVDDSQLPKDRFSAERLKGVDSTLKIQPAELGDSAVYLCASSGDYNEQFFGPGTRLTVL.

This clonotype appeared many times. The chain combines TRBV18 with TRBJ1-5; possibly TRBD1 for D (5 bases). The ends were cut back, 1 base at V and 5 bases at J, with 12 bases in the middle. Germline values: CDR1 KGHSH, CDR2 LQKENI. The CDR3 is made up of 15 amino acids. This CDR3 is CASSPRAGRDQPQHF. In DNA form, the CDR3 reads TGTGCCAGCTCACCACGGGCAGGGCGGGATCAGCCCCAGCATTTT.

This clonotype was counted many times. The J gene is TRBJ2-3, the V gene TRBV7-9, with D possibly TRBD1 on 6 matching bases. This CDR3 is 16 amino acids long. Germline assignment: CDR1 SEHNR and CDR2 FQNEAQ (reference sequence). The V and J ends lost 4 bases and 1 base respectively, with 15 bases between them. The CDR3 coding sequence is TGTGCCAGCAGCTCCAGGACAGTCCTTCGCACAGATACGCAGTATTTT. It yields the protein CASSSRTVLRTDTQYF.

In this sample, this clonotype turned up a few times. CDR3 amino acids: CASSILAGELNEQFF. The CDR3 DNA follows: TGTGCCAGTAGTATATTAGCGGGAGAACTTAATGAGCAGTTCTTC. This chain joins TRBV19 and TRBJ2-1; 9 positions match TRBD2. CDR3 size: 15 residues. J lost 7 bases, V lost 2 bases, and 6 bases had no gene match. From germline, CDR1 is LNHDA and CDR2 SQIVND (reference sequence). The variable domain in full, with the rest retrieved from reference TRBV19 and TRBJ2-1, is DGGITQSPKYLFRKEGQNVTLSCEQNLNHDAMYWYRQDPGQGLRLIYYSQIVNDFQKGDIAEGYSVSREKKESFPLTVTSAQKNPTAFYLCASSILAGELNEQFFGPGTRLTVL.

This clonotype showed up just a few times. A much larger clonotype is one base distant, so this may be a read error. The rearrangement links TRBV11-3 to TRBJ2-3, with D tentatively TRBD2 (6 bases). The V and J ends lost 1 base and 3 bases respectively, with 20 bases between them. CDR1 and CDR2 from the germline V gene are SGHNT and YENEEA. CDR3 size: 18 residues. The CDR3 bases are TGTGCCAGCAGCTTAGTGTTGGCGGCGGGACGAAGGACAGATACGCAGTATTTT. Protein: CASSLVLAAGRRTDTQYF.

Many counts were recorded for this clonotype. This chain links TRBV6-5 with TRBJ2-5, with D unresolved. The CDR3 consists of 13 residues. The germline V and J ends were trimmed by 4 bases and 9 bases, with 15 bases remaining between them. Germline V gene lookup returns CDR1 MNHEY and CDR2 SVGAGI. The CDR3 nucleotides read TGTGCCAGCAGTTTCGGGCCCTTTTTGTCCCAGTACTTC. Protein product: CASSFGPFLSQYF.

Many counts were recorded for this clonotype. The chain carries TRBV5-1 and TRBJ1-2, with 8 bases fitting TRBD1. Per the germline V gene, CDR1 is SGHRS and CDR2 is YFSETQ. V lost 4 bases, J lost 5 bases, and 10 bases stayed unmatched. The CDR3 is made up of 15 amino acids. The CDR3, as DNA: TGCGCCAGCAGCGTTCCGGGACAGGCCTCGTATGGCTACACCTTC. Its protein is CASSVPGQASYGYTF. Drawing the rest from reference TRBV5-1 and TRBJ1-2, the complete variable domain is KAGVTQTPRYLIKTRGQQVTLSCSPISGHRSVSWYQQTPGQGLQFLFEYFSETQRNKGNFPGRFSGRQFSNSRSEMNVSTLELGDSALYLCASSVPGQASYGYTFGSGTRLTVV.

This clonotype appeared a few times. This clone may be a read error of a much larger clone one base away. The chain uses TRBV11-3 and TRBJ2-1, with 7 bases fitting TRBD2. Germline-derived CDR1 and CDR2 are SGHNT and YENEEA. The CDR3 sequence is 16 residues long. The CDR3 DNA is TGTGCCAGCAGCTTAGGCGGGATATCCGGGAGGAATGAGCGGTTCTTC. As protein: CASSLGGISGRNERFF. The variable domain in full, completed from reference TRBV11-3 and TRBJ2-1, reads EAGVVQSPRYKIIEKKQPVAFWCNPISGHNTLYWYLQNLGQGPELLIRYENEEAVDDSQLPKDRFSAERLKGVDSTLKIQPAELGDSAVYLCASSLGGISGRNERFFGPGTRLTVL.